The 16 T cell receptor beta chains reported below all come from one sample, sequenced in a study of cytomegalovirus exposure and HLA in healthy donors. Researchers ran the PCR with 60 Vbeta and 13 Jbeta primers. Here immunoSEQ multiplex PCR was the method, and the copy in TCRdb shows in-frame clones only, minus some. The sample holds more than 110,000 clones, approximately 70% seen once. Sequencing was performed on PBMCs. These receptors were collected from a woman between 25 and 40 years old in good health and CMV-seronegative.

V and J are TRBV28 and TRBJ2-2, with a tentative D call TRBD2 (6 bases). The CDR3 has 16 amino acids. V gave up 3 bases and J gave up 1 base, with 12 bases separating them. CDR1 MDHEN and CDR2 SYDVKM come from the germline V gene. CDR3 sequence (DNA): TGTGCCAGCAGTTTCTCTCTAGCGAAGAACACCGGGGAGCTGTTTTTT. Translated: CASSFSLAKNTGELFF.

This rearrangement joins TRBV6-1 to TRBJ2-7; the D is unclear. The V end lost 0 bases, the J end lost 0 bases, and 12 bases lay between the germline ends. This CDR3 has 16 amino acids. CDR1 is MNHNS, CDR2 SASEGT, per germline. Here the CDR3 reads CASSEAETVPSYEQYV. Written as DNA, the CDR3 is TGTGCCAGCAGTGAAGCTGAAACAGTGCCCTCCTACGAGCAGTACGTC.

The chain employs TRBV7-2 and TRBJ1-2, with TRBD1 as a possible D gene (6 bases). The germline gives CDR1 SGHTA, CDR2 FQGNSA. The V and J ends lost 5 bases and 4 bases respectively, with 17 bases between them. CDR3 size: 15 residues. Written as DNA, the CDR3 is TGTGCCAGCAGCCCCCCAGGGGCCGGCCTCTATGGCTACACCTTC. Encoded protein: CASSPPGAGLYGYTF.

This clone has just a few counts. The chain couples TRBV9 to TRBJ2-2, with 11 bases that match TRBD2. The V and J ends lost 4 bases and 8 bases, in that order; junction bases with no gene match: 10. Per germline, CDR1 SGDLS and CDR2 YYNGEE. CDR3 length: 16 amino acids. CDR3: CASSMGLAAFLGELFF. As DNA, the CDR3 is TGTGCCAGCAGCATGGGACTAGCGGCCTTCTTGGGGGAGCTGTTTTTT.

J is TRBJ2-1 and V is TRBV4-1; 12 bases match TRBD2. The J segment lost 10 bases and the V segment lost 3 bases, leaving 7 bases of the junction unmatched. The CDR3 length is 15 residues. Germline V CDR1 and CDR2: MGHRA, YSYEKL. CDR3 DNA: TGCGCCAGCAGCCATCCTAGCGGGGGGGCCGTGGAGCAGTTCTTC. It codes for CASSHPSGGAVEQFF.

The table lists this clone with a few counts. The rearrangement links TRBV5-4 to TRBJ1-2; 10 bases are shared with TRBD1. Trimming took 4 bases from V and 3 from J; bases not matched to a gene: 6. Germline CDR1 is SGHNT and CDR2 is YYREEE (reference sequence). The CDR3 runs 15 residues. Here the CDR3 reads CASSQGQGTDYGYTF. In DNA form, the CDR3 reads TGTGCCAGCAGCCAGGGACAGGGGACTGACTATGGCTACACCTTC.

This chain joins TRBV28 and TRBJ2-7; TRBD1 matches at 9 bases. This CDR3 is built from 14 residues. Germline CDR1 is MDHEN and CDR2 is SYDVKM. V dropped 4 bases and J dropped 5; count of bases not matched to a gene: 6. This CDR3 is CASSSPGTGNEQYV. The DNA of the CDR3 is TGTGCCAGCAGTTCCCCCGGGACAGGGAACGAGCAGTACGTC.

The CDR3 sequence is CASTEQAGSGANVLTF. DNA of the CDR3: TGTGCCAGCACCGAACAGGCTGGTTCTGGGGCCAACGTCCTGACTTTC. V and J are TRBV5-4 and TRBJ2-6; maybe TRBD1 (5 bases). The CDR3 is 16 amino acids. Germline CDR1 and CDR2: SGHNT and YYREEE (reference sequence). Trimming pared 6 bases from V and 1 base from J, leaving 14 bases between.

The V and J genes are TRBV2 and TRBJ2-7; 8 positions match TRBD1. CDR1 is SNHLY and CDR2 is FYNNEI in the germline V gene. The V gene end was trimmed by 6 bases and the J gene end by 6 bases; junction bases not matched to a gene: 10. CDR3 size: 14 residues. The CDR3 reads CASSGQGGSSEQYF. CDR3 DNA sequence: TGTGCCAGCAGCGGACAGGGAGGATCCAGCGAGCAGTACTTC.

The chain couples TRBV11-3 to TRBJ2-3; 15 bases are a match to TRBD2. In germline, CDR1 is SGHNT, CDR2 YENEEA. There are 17 residues in the CDR3. The trim removed 4 bases at V and 0 bases at J, leaving 2 bases unmatched. The CDR3 spells CASSSGLAGGSTDTQYF. Written as DNA, the CDR3 is TGTGCCAGCAGCTCGGGACTAGCGGGAGGTAGCACAGATACGCAGTATTTT.

The chain employs TRBV18 and TRBJ1-5; D may be TRBD1 (5 bases). Trimming removed 6 bases from V and 6 bases from J, with 15 bases in between. CDR3 size: 14 residues. Germline CDR1 and CDR2: KGHSH and LQKENI. DNA for the CDR3: TGTGCCAGCTCCGTGGGGGGGTCGGGTCAGCCCCAGCATTTT. This sequence encodes CASSVGGSGQPQHF.

The chain joins TRBV18 to TRBJ1-1; TRBD1 matches at 9 bases. The V and J ends lost 2 bases and 3 bases, in that order; junction bases with no gene match: 7. Germline loops: CDR1 KGHSH, CDR2 LQKENI. This CDR3 has 16 amino acids. This chain's CDR3 is CASSPNRGRGDTEAFF. CDR3 bases: TGTGCCAGCTCACCAAACAGGGGGCGCGGGGACACTGAAGCTTTCTTT.

This clone was seen more than once but under ten times. This chain joins TRBV6-5 and TRBJ1-4; 7 bases are a match to TRBD1. Germline assignment: CDR1 MNHEY and CDR2 SVGAGI. V gave up 2 bases and J gave up 8 bases; unmatched junction bases: 8. The CDR3 has 15 amino acids. This chain's CDR3 is CASSYEGAGLEKLFF. CDR3 nucleotide sequence: TGTGCCAGCAGTTACGAGGGGGCAGGACTCGAAAAACTGTTTTTT.

The V call is TRBV11-2, the J call TRBJ2-3; 10 bases are shared with TRBD2. In germline, CDR1 is SGHAT, CDR2 FQNNGV. This CDR3 spans 16 amino acids. V shed 5 bases and J 5 bases; nucleotides not matched to a gene: 10. Written as DNA, the CDR3 is TGTGCCAGCAGCCACGGACTAGCGGAGGGTAAAGATACGCAGTATTTT. It is translated as CASSHGLAEGKDTQYF.

This clone appeared a few times. The chain combines TRBV29-1 with TRBJ2-1, with TRBD2 matching over 7 bases. CDR1 and CDR2 from the germline V gene are SQVTM and ANQGSEA. V shed 4 bases and J 5 bases; nucleotides not matched to a gene: 14. There are 16 residues in the CDR3. The CDR3 sequence is CSVVRQGTTLDNEQFF. The CDR3 DNA reads as TGCAGCGTTGTCAGGCAAGGGACTACTCTGGACAATGAGCAGTTCTTC.

V usage is TRBV10-3 and J usage is TRBJ2-7; 11 nucleotides agree with TRBD1. The CDR3 consists of 15 residues. Germline CDR1 and CDR2: ENHRY and SYGVKD. V gave up 7 bases and J gave up 1 base; unmatched junction bases: 6. The CDR3 nucleotides read TGTGCCATCACCCACGGGACAGGGGGTTCCTACGAGCAGTACGTC. It yields the protein CAITHGTGGSYEQYV.